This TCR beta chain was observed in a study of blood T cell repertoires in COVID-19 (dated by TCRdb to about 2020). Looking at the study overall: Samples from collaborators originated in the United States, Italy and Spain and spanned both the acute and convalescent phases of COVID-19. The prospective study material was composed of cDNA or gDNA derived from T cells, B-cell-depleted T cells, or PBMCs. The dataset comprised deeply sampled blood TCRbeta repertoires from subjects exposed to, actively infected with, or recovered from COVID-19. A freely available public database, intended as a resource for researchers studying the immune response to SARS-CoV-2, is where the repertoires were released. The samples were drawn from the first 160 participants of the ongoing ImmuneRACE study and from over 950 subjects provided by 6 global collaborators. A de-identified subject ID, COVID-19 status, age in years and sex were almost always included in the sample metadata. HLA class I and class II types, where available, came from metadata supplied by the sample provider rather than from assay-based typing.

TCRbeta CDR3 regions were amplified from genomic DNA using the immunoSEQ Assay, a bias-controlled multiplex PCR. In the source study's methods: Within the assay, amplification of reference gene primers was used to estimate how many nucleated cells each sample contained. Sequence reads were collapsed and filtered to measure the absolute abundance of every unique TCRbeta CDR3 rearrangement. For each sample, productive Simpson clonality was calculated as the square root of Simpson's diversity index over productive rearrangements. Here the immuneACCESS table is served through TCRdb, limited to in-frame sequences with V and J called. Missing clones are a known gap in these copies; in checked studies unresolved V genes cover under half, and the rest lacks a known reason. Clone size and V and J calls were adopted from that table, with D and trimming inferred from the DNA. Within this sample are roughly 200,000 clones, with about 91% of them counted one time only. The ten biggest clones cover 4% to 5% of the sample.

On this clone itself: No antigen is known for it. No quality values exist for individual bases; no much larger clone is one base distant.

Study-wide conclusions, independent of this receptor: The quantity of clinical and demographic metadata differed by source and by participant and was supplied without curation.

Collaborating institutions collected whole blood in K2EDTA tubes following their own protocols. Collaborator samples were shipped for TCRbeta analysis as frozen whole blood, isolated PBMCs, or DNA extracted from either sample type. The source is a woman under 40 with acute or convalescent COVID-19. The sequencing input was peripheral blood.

The CDR3 reads as follows: CASSRLADTQYF. Read as DNA, the sequence is TGTGCCAGCAGTCGACTCGCAGATACGCAGTATTTT. The sequence joins TRBV2 to TRBJ2-3; the D segment cannot be called with confidence. From its cysteine to its phenylalanine, the CDR3 spans 12 amino acids. CDR3 DNA only is kept here, 36 bases in frame from base 1. V is shortened by 5 bases, J by 4 bases, and the region joining them spans 7 bases. Sequences SNHLY (CDR1) and FYNNEI (CDR2) are obtained from the germline V gene. When the CDR3 is completed using the reference TRBV2 and TRBJ2-3 genes on either side, the full variable domain is EPEVTQTPSHQVTQMGQEVILRCVPISNHLYFYWYRQILGQKVEFLVSFYNNEISEKSEIFDDQFSVERPDGSNFTLKIRSTKLEDSAMYFCASSRLADTQYFGPGTRLTVL.